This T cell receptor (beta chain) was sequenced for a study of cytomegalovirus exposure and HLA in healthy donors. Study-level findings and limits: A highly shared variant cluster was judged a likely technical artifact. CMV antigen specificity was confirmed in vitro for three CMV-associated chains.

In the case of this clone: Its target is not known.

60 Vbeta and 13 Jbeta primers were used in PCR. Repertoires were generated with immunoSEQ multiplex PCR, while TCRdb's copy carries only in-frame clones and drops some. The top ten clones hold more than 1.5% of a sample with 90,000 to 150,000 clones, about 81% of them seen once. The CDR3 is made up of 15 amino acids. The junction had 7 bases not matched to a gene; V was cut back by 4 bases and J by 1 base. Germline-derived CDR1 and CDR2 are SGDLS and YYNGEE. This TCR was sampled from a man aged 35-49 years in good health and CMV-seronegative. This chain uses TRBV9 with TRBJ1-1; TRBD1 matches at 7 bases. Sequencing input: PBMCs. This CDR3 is CASSPGGLTNTEAFF. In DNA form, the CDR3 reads TGTGCCAGCAGCCCAGGGGGTCTGACGAACACTGAAGCTTTCTTT. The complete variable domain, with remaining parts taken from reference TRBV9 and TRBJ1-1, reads DSGVTQTPKHLITATGQRVTLRCSPRSGDLSVYWYQQSLDQGLQFLIQYYNGEERAKGNILERFSAQQFPDLHSELNLSSLELGDSALYFCASSPGGLTNTEAFFGQGTRLTVV.